This TCR beta chain was sequenced for a study of regulatory T cells in long-lasting Graves disease. Study-level points and caveats: Graves' patients with persistent disease showed TCR diversity lower than patients newly diagnosed.

Arm-PCR of CDR3 regions with iRepertoire HTBI primers generated TCR beta libraries. One entry per CDR3 protein results from TCRdb running MiXCR on the multiplex PCR reads. Found here are 450,000 or so distinct CDR3 sequences, around 20% of them singletons; the top ten hold 6.5% to 8%. Time point noted: persistent/refractory GD, antithyroid drugs over 5 years with positive TRAb. PBMC RNA was the source of the TCR library. American Thyroid Association guidelines defined Graves' disease diagnosis. In regard to this clonotype: The antigen remains unidentified.

This clonotype originated in a female donor with Graves disease. The sequencing used peripheral blood mononuclear cells (PBMCs), collected when the disease was refractory, from a patient treated with antithyroid drugs.

The CDR3 protein is CASSTLQGTEAFF. CDR3 sequence (DNA): TGTGCCAGTAGTACCTTACAGGGGACTGAAGCTTTCTTT. The chain couples TRBV19 to TRBJ1-1; 7 bases align to TRBD1. The germline V gene has CDR1 LNHDA and CDR2 SQIVND (reference sequence). Trimming removed 4 bases from V and 5 bases from J; junction bases left unmatched: 4. CDR3 length: 13 residues.